This T cell receptor (beta chain) was identified in a study of human T cells and chemical hapten exposure. At the level of the study: DPC at 0.01% went onto the upper back in patch tests, read at 6 days.

Notes on the study in general: Versus controls, expanded TCRs had significantly more large CDR3 similarity clusters. No alteration of TCRs above 1 in 1000 frequency was seen with DPC sensitization.

This clonotype was observed many times. The antigen is unknown. Stated time point: patch test 1, 2 weeks after DPC sensitization. Treatment in this sample: therapeutic diphenylcyclopropenone sensitization with weekly scalp DPC. Alopecia patients, 18 to 70 years old and DPC-suitable, served as donors. TCRdb used MiXCR to reprocess the RACE reads, holding one entry per CDR3 protein. The sample has 380,000 or so distinct CDR3 sequences; roughly 5% are singletons. The source of this sequence is a woman between 45 and 65 years old with alopecia areata. Some clones in this sample may be carry-over from other donors' samples. The sequenced sample was whole blood, obtained in connection with sensitization to the hapten diphenylcyclopropenone (DPC).

As DNA, the CDR3 is TGTGCCAGCAGCCCGGGACACGAAAGCACAGATACGCAGTATTTT. Translation gives CASSPGHESTDTQYF. The rearrangement joins TRBV28 to TRBJ2-3; D perhaps matches TRBD1 (6 bases). Germline V gene data show CDR1 as MDHEN and CDR2 as SYDVKM. V gave up 6 bases and J gave up 0 bases, with 13 bases separating them. This CDR3 has 15 residues.